This TCR beta chain emerged from a study of blood T cells in healthy people across ages. It was with a sample-barcoded 5' primer and a J-beta primer mix that a second PCR of about 6 to 12 cycles was run. TCRdb used MiXCR to reprocess the 5' RACE reads, holding one entry per CDR3 protein. The sample has fewer than 2,000,000 distinct CDR3 sequences; more than 35% are singletons. Whole-study findings and limits: Researchers judged that diversity estimates from one million T cells fell short of true values.

This CDR3 contains 14 residues. A minimum of 5.5 micrograms of total RNA was extracted per sample. Notes on this clonotype: Its antigen is undetermined.

The chain has TRBV21-1 and TRBJ2-1; the table's D call, TRBD2, has no DNA check behind it. TRBV21-1 is a documented pseudogene. Sequenced input: blood. The receptor was isolated from a human donor in good health. The chain's CDR3 is CASTPGQVSDEQFF. CDR3 nucleotides: TGTGCCAGCACCCCAGGCCAAGTTAGCGATGAGCAGTTCTTC.